This T cell receptor beta chain was found in a study of blood T cell repertoires in COVID-19. The data were produced by immunoSEQ multiplex PCR, yet TCRdb's version contains in-frame clones alone and is incomplete. Of 150,000 or so clones listed, roughly 88% were seen once; the top ten hold approximately 14%. This CDR3 region has 14 residues. The germline V gene has CDR1 MDHEN and CDR2 SYDVKM. V was clipped by 2 bases and J by 3 bases; unmatched bases: 4. The sequencing input was PBMCs or T cells enriched from blood (not recorded which). This TCR was sampled from a man aged 45-60 years who had recovered from COVID-19. The genes are TRBV28 and TRBJ2-7, with 7 bases fitting TRBD1. CDR3 nucleotides: TGTGCCAGCAGTTTAAAAGGGGGCAACTACGAGCAGTACTTC. Protein product: CASSLKGGNYEQYF.